This T cell receptor (beta chain) was profiled in a study of T cell responses to AZD1222 COVID-19 vaccine. Study summary: Timing groups of about 4 and about 12 weeks for second doses were pooled. Overall study findings and caveats: Regions 160-218 and 743-854 dominated among vaccine-associated CD4 TCRs spanning spike. Clonal diversity may have been underestimated in mostly white British donors. Targeting of unmutated variant regions was reportedly seen in nearly half of spike-specific TCRs.

The CDR3 covers 14 residues. V was cut by 3 bases and J by 8 bases, with 13 bases left in between. Germline V lookup: CDR1 MGHDK, CDR2 SYGVNS. In regard to this clone: Its antigen is as yet unknown.

The data were produced by immunoSEQ multiplex PCR, yet TCRdb's version contains in-frame clones alone and is incomplete. Of 100,000 to 150,000 clones in the sample, around 94% are singletons; the top ten hold around 7%. This clonotype was sampled from an adult in good health. Sequenced here: peripheral blood, sampled on day 0 of AZD1222 vaccination. The chain couples TRBV25-1 to TRBJ1-4; D remains ambiguous. The CDR3 nucleotides read TGTGCCAGCAGTGATCCCGCCGGCTCCGAAAAACTGTTTTTT. Translation gives CASSDPAGSEKLFF. The whole variable domain, filled in from reference TRBV25-1 and TRBJ1-4, reads EADIYQTPRYLVIGTGKKITLECSQTMGHDKMYWYQQDPGMELHLIHYSYGVNSTEKGDLSSESTVSRIRTEHFPLTLESARPSHTSQYLCASSDPAGSEKLFFGSGTQLSVL.